These 19 T cell receptor beta chains came from one sample sequenced in a study of Ad26.COV2.S vaccination and SARS-CoV-2 variants. Data came from immunoSEQ multiplex PCR; TCRdb stores just in-frame clones and leaves some out. In the table there are roughly 420,000 clones, around 89% of which are singletons. As to treatment: 19 received Ad26.COV2.S at low or high dose, single or two shots; about five received placebo; per-sample allocation not given. All samples were drawn on day 63, counting from the first vaccine or placebo injection. Sequenced here: peripheral blood, sampled in a trial of Ad26.COV2.S vaccine versus placebo. Receptor source: a person between 18 and 59 years old who received the Ad26.COV2.S COVID-19 vaccine or a placebo.

This clone was detected only a few times. The chain combines TRBV4-3 with TRBJ1-5; D not certain. The length of the CDR3 is 15 residues. Trimming pared 8 bases from V and 1 base from J, leaving 15 bases between. Germline V gives CDR1 LGHNA, CDR2 YSLEER. The CDR3 here is CASVHSKGSNQPQHF. In DNA form, the CDR3 reads TGCGCCAGCGTACACTCCAAGGGAAGCAATCAGCCCCAGCATTTT.

The CDR3 spells CASSLGDGTEQFF. The CDR3 region has the DNA TGTGCCAGCAGCTTAGGGGATGGGACAGAGCAGTTCTTC. The V gene is TRBV7-2, the J gene TRBJ2-1; D is possibly TRBD1 (6 bases). Germline CDR1 is SGHTA and CDR2 is FQGNSA. This CDR3 is built from 13 residues. With 1 base removed from V and 10 bases from J, the gap between germline ends came to 11 bases.

This rearrangement joins TRBV7-9 to TRBJ2-1; D gene uncertain. V shed 7 bases and J shed 4 bases, with 5 bases lying between them. Germline-derived CDR1 and CDR2 are SEHNR and FQNEAQ (reference sequence). The CDR3 sequence is 11 residues long. CDR3 residues: CASTSYNEQFF. CDR3 nucleotides: TGTGCCAGCACTAGTTACAATGAGCAGTTCTTC.

This clone has only a few counts. The rearrangement links TRBV4-3 to TRBJ1-2, with a weak D call TRBD1 (6 bases). Germline values: CDR1 LGHNA, CDR2 YSLEER. V lost 3 bases, J lost 3 bases, and 20 bases lay in between. This CDR3 comprises 17 residues. CDR3 nucleotides: TGCGCCAGCAGCCACGATGACAGGAAGCCGGAACACTATGGCTACACCTTC. Its translation: CASSHDDRKPEHYGYTF.

The chain combines TRBV3-1 (or the pseudogene TRBV3-2) with TRBJ1-1; no definite D call. CDR1 and CDR2 from the germline V gene are LGHDT and YNNKEL (reference sequence). V was cut by 4 bases and J by 6 bases, with 6 bases left in between. The CDR3 sequence is 11 residues long. In DNA, the CDR3 is TGTGCCAGCAGCCTCAGATCTGAAGCTTTCTTT. This gives the protein CASSLRSEAFF.

V usage is TRBV5-1 and J usage is TRBJ2-2; D is unresolved. The germline V gene encodes CDR1 SGHRS and CDR2 YFSETQ. CDR3 length equals 12 residues. Trimming removed 2 bases at V and 8 bases at J, with 7 bases between. CDR3 nucleotides: TGCGCCAGCAGCTTTACAGCGGGGGAGCTGTTTTTT. It encodes CASSFTAGELFF. Full variable domain (outside the CDR3, taken from reference TRBV5-1 and TRBJ2-2): KAGVTQTPRYLIKTRGQQVTLSCSPISGHRSVSWYQQTPGQGLQFLFEYFSETQRNKGNFPGRFSGRQFSNSRSEMNVSTLELGDSALYLCASSFTAGELFFGEGSRLTVL.

The rearrangement joins TRBV11-2 to TRBJ1-2, with D unresolved. V lost 1 base and J lost 2, with 8 bases in between. Germline CDR1 reads SGHAT; CDR2 reads FQNNGV. The CDR3 spans 14 residues. For the CDR3, the DNA is TGTGCCAGCAGCTTAGGCAACGGAAACTATGGCTACACCTTC. Translating it yields CASSLGNGNYGYTF.

J is TRBJ2-7 and V is TRBV2; D might be TRBD1 (5 bases). Germline V CDR1 and CDR2: SNHLY, FYNNEI. The CDR3 spans 15 residues. Trimming pared 5 bases from V and 2 bases from J, leaving 16 bases between. The DNA of the CDR3 is TGTGCCAGCAGTTTATCACCAGGGCAGACCTACGAGCAGTACTTC. Its translation is CASSLSPGQTYEQYF.

The chain combines TRBV6-1 with TRBJ1-2, with D perhaps TRBD1 (5 bases). The V gene's germline CDR1 is MNHNS and CDR2 SASEGT. Trimming stripped 1 base from V and 7 bases from J, with 16 bases between. The CDR3 has 15 amino acids. CDR3 in DNA: TGTGCCAGCAGTGAAGAAGATGGGGCCCGGGTTGGCTACACCTTC. It translates to CASSEEDGARVGYTF.

The chain combines TRBV12-3 or TRBV12-4 with TRBJ2-2; D unclear. Trimming left V 7 bases short and J 3 bases short, with 9 bases between. The CDR3 spans 13 residues. CDR3 nucleotide sequence: TGTGCCAGCACCGTCACATACACCGGGGAGCTGTTTTTT. Translating gives CASTVTYTGELFF.

The rearrangement joins TRBV9 to TRBJ1-3; no clear D gene. The CDR3 sequence is 15 residues long. Trimming stripped 0 bases from V and 0 bases from J, with 7 bases between. Germline assignment: CDR1 SGDLS and CDR2 YYNGEE. CDR3: CASSVGVFSGNTIYF. The CDR3 bases are TGTGCCAGCAGCGTAGGGGTGTTCTCTGGAAACACCATATATTTT.

The chain is built from TRBV24-1 and TRBJ2-5; the D gene is possibly TRBD1 (6 bases). With 2 bases removed from V and 4 bases from J, the gap between germline ends came to 7 bases. This CDR3 contains 13 residues. From germline, CDR1 is KGHDR and CDR2 SFDVKD. The CDR3 is CATSDWGRETQYF. The CDR3 DNA is TGTGCCACCAGTGATTGGGGGCGAGAGACCCAGTACTTC.

The chain carries TRBV29-1 and TRBJ2-7, with TRBD2 identical over 8 bases. The CDR3 sequence is 13 residues long. The ends lost 7 bases at V and 3 bases at J; junction bases unmatched: 8. Germline V gene lookup returns CDR1 SQVTM and CDR2 ANQGSEA. The CDR3 region has the DNA TGCAGCGCCGGGACTAGATACGGCTACGAGCAGTACTTC. Translated, it gives CSAGTRYGYEQYF.

Only one count was recorded for this clone. This chain uses TRBV9 with TRBJ1-4; 7 positions match TRBD1. The CDR3 covers 14 residues. After removal of 3 bases from V and 8 bases from J, the junction contained 7 bases not matched to a gene. CDR1 SGDLS and CDR2 YYNGEE come from the germline V gene. CDR3 sequence reads: CASSEQGNPEKLFF. The DNA for the CDR3 is TGTGCCAGCAGCGAACAGGGGAACCCCGAAAAACTGTTTTTT.

The V call is TRBV28, the J call TRBJ1-1; 7 positions match TRBD1. V trimming: 3 bases; J trimming: 1 base; junction bases outside the gene matches: 8. This CDR3 region has 16 residues. Germline-derived CDR1 and CDR2 are MDHEN and SYDVKM. The CDR3 nucleotides are TGTGCCAGCAGTTTGCGTCGAGGGACAGCGAACACTGAAGCTTTCTTT. This translates into CASSLRRGTANTEAFF.

This clone has only one observation. The chain has TRBV4-1 and TRBJ1-5; the match to TRBD1 covers 8 bases. CDR3 size: 18 residues. The germline gives CDR1 MGHRA, CDR2 YSYEKL. Trimming removed 5 bases from V and 0 bases from J; junction bases left unmatched: 12. As DNA, the CDR3 is TGCGCCAGCAGCACAATGCCCGGACAGGGATCTAGCAATCAGCCCCAGCATTTT. It translates to CASSTMPGQGSSNQPQHF.

The chain uses TRBV27 and TRBJ1-1, with a tentative D call TRBD1 (6 bases). Trimming stripped 7 bases from V and 3 bases from J, with 15 bases between. The germline CDR1 and CDR2 sequences are MNHEY and SMNVEV (reference sequence). The CDR3 extends over 14 amino acids. CDR3 bases: TGTGCCAGCAACCTAAATGGGGGCTACACTGAAGCTTTCTTT. Translation gives CASNLNGGYTEAFF.

The V gene is TRBV30, the J gene TRBJ1-2; TRBD1 aligns across 7 bases. The CDR3 contains 15 residues. After removal of 4 bases from V and 0 bases from J, the junction contained 8 bases not matched to a gene. Germline-derived CDR1 and CDR2 are GTSNPN and SVGIG (reference sequence). The CDR3, as DNA: TGTGCCTGGACCGACAGGGTCGGAGCTAACTATGGCTACACCTTC. Encoded protein: CAWTDRVGANYGYTF.

V usage is TRBV19 and J usage is TRBJ2-7, with 8 bases lining up with TRBD1. V lost 6 bases to trimming and J lost 2 bases; unmatched junction nucleotides: 6. The CDR3 runs 14 residues. CDR1 and CDR2 (germline): LNHDA, SQIVND (reference sequence). CDR3 region: CASSGTGRTYEQYF. The CDR3, as DNA: TGTGCCAGTAGCGGGACAGGCCGCACCTACGAGCAGTACTTC.